The rows below give T cell receptor beta chains drawn from one sample of a study of cytomegalovirus exposure and HLA in healthy donors. The protocol was immunoSEQ multiplex PCR, while the TCRdb copy is restricted to in-frame clones and leaves out a portion. The table records roughly 130,000 clones, around 86% of them present only once. Material: PBMCs. The source of these receptors is a man between 25 and 39 years old in good health and CMV-seronegative. CDR3s include the opening cysteine and the closing phenylalanine or tryptophan. A D gene is named only where the DNA matches it firmly. Size values are once, few and many counts, or a class for expanded clones, and some rows have none.

v_gene	d_gene	j_gene	abundance	CDR3nt	CDR3aa
TRBV7-8	TRBD1	TRBJ2-1	-	TGTGCCAGCAGCTTTACGGGACAGTCCAACGAGCAGTTCTTC	CASSFTGQSNEQFF
TRBV6-4	-	TRBJ1-5	-	TGTGCCAGCAGTGCAGAATATAGCAATCAGCCCCAGCATTTT	CASSAEYSNQPQHF
TRBV7-2	-	TRBJ2-3	-	TGTGCCAGCAGCTTAGGAGAGACAAAGAAGCAGTATTTT	CASSLGETKKQYF
TRBV5-1	-	TRBJ2-1	-	TGCGCCAGCAGCCGGCCGGGGAGCGCGAGCTCCTACAATGAGCAGTTCTTC	CASSRPGSASSYNEQFF
TRBV28	-	TRBJ1-6	-	TGTGCCAGCAGTGTGGGTTCGGGGATAAGTCCCTATAATTCACCCCTCCACTTT	CASSVGSGISPYNSPLHF
TRBV5-1	-	TRBJ2-5	-	TGCGCCAGCACCGAGGGCTTCAGGGAGACCCAGTACTTC	CASTEGFRETQYF
TRBV2	-	TRBJ1-3	-	TGTGCCAGCTGTCACAACTCTGGAAACACCATATATTTT	CASCHNSGNTIYF
TRBV5-1	-	TRBJ2-7	-	TGCGCCAGCTGGCAGGGCTACTACGAGCAGTACTTC	CASWQGYYEQYF
TRBV28	TRBD1	TRBJ2-7	-	TGTGCCAGCAGTTTGACAGGGGCTCCTTACGAGCAGTACTTC	CASSLTGAPYEQYF
TRBV28	TRBD1	TRBJ2-3	-	TGTGCCTCGACAGGGGCCAACGCAGATACGCAGTATTTT	CASTGANADTQYF
TRBV2	-	TRBJ2-3	-	TGTGCCAGCAGGGAGGCTGGACTTCCTCCTCGGGATACGCAGTATTTT	CASREAGLPPRDTQYF
TRBV7-8	TRBD2	TRBJ2-5	-	TGTGCCAGCAGCCCACGGACTAGCGGGGGAATGCAGACCCAGTACTTC	CASSPRTSGGMQTQYF
TRBV15	TRBD1	TRBJ2-1	-	TGTGCCACGGCCTACAGGGGCCACTCCAATGAGCAGTTCTTC	CATAYRGHSNEQFF
TRBV27	TRBD1	TRBJ2-5	once	TGTGCCAGCAGTCCACAGGGGTCCATGTACCAAGAGACCCAGTACTTC	CASSPQGSMYQETQYF
TRBV7-9	TRBD1	TRBJ2-5	-	TGTGCCAGCAGCTTAAACAGGGGAGAGACCCAGTACTTC	CASSLNRGETQYF
TRBV27	-	TRBJ1-5	-	TGTGCCAGCAGTCCCAGCCCGGACAGCGCCCCGTTGTACGATCAGCCCCAGCATTTT	CASSPSPDSAPLYDQPQHF
TRBV5-1	-	TRBJ2-5	-	TGCGCCAGCAGCTTCGGGAAGGGAGAGACCCAGTACTTC	CASSFGKGETQYF
TRBV5-1	-	TRBJ1-1	-	TGCGCCAGCAGCTTGGACAGGGTGCCCGCTGAAGCTTTCTTT	CASSLDRVPAEAFF
TRBV9	TRBD1	TRBJ2-5	-	TGTGCCAGCAGCCCGGACAGGGGATACCAAGAGACCCAGTACTTC	CASSPDRGYQETQYF
TRBV5-1	-	TRBJ2-7	-	TGCGCCAGCAGCTTGCCCCCGTACGGCGAGCAGTACTTC	CASSLPPYGEQYF
TRBV10-1	-	TRBJ2-7	once	TGCGCCAGCAGTGCCGGGAATTCCTACGAGCAGTACTTC	CASSAGNSYEQYF
TRBV28	-	TRBJ1-2	-	TGTGCCAGCAGGATACAGGGCGTGAACTATGGCTACACCTTC	CASRIQGVNYGYTF
TRBV28	TRBD1	TRBJ1-1	-	TGTGCCAGCAGTCCCAGGACAGGGGGCGGAGCTTTCTTT	CASSPRTGGGAFF
TRBV7-9	-	TRBJ2-7	-	TGTGCCAGCAGCTTAGGCCGTGCCAGCTCCTACGAGCAGTACTTC	CASSLGRASSYEQYF
TRBV5-4	-	TRBJ1-6	-	TGTGCCAGCAGCTTGGATTCTGGAGGGGCATACCCCCTCCACTTT	CASSLDSGGAYPLHF
TRBV19	TRBD1	TRBJ1-1	-	TGTGCCAGTAGGGAAACCGGGACAGGGAACACTGAAGCTTTCTTT	CASRETGTGNTEAFF